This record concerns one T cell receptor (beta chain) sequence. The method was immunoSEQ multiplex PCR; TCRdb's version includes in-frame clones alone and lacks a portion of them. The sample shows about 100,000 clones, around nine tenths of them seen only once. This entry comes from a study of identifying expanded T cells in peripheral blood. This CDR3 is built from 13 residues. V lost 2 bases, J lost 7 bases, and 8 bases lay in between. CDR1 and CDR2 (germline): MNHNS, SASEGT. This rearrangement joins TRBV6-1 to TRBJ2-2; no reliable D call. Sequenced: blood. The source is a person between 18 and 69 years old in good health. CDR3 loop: CASSEWVVGELFF. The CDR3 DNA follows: TGTGCCAGCAGTGAATGGGTGGTCGGGGAGCTGTTTTTT.